These T cell receptor beta chains were read from a single sample in a study of blood T cell repertoires in COVID-19. The protocol was immunoSEQ multiplex PCR, while the TCRdb copy is restricted to in-frame clones and leaves out a portion. The table includes about 230,000 clones, 70% to 90% detected once. Sequenced: PBMCs or T cells enriched from blood (not recorded which). These receptors all come from a man under 40 who had recovered from COVID-19. Both conserved end residues are part of each CDR3. The D gene is left open where the match is weak. For some rows the clone size is stated as once, few or many, or as a class when expanded; others skip it.

v_call	j_call	clone_size	d_call	cdr3_aa	cdr3_nt
TRBV6-5	TRBJ1-2	NA	NA	CASSYGGGLVYGYTF	TGTGCCAGCAGTTACGGGGGGGGCCTAGTCTATGGCTACACCTTC
TRBV5-1	TRBJ2-2	NA	NA	CASSSGHTISTGELFF	TGCGCCAGCAGCTCCGGACATACTATTTCCACCGGGGAGCTGTTTTTT
TRBV5-4	TRBJ1-2	NA	NA	CASSLGAAANYGYTF	TGTGCCAGCAGCTTGGGGGCAGCAGCTAACTATGGCTACACCTTC
TRBV2	TRBJ1-2	NA	NA	CASSVQINYGYTF	TGTGCCAGCAGTGTACAGATTAACTATGGCTACACCTTC
TRBV12-3/TRBV12-4	TRBJ2-1	once	NA	CASRPDSNEQFF	TGTGCCAGCAGACCTGACAGCAATGAGCAGTTCTTC
TRBV6-5	TRBJ2-7	NA	TRBD1	CASKTGLREQYF	TGTGCCAGCAAGACAGGGTTGAGGGAGCAGTACTTC
TRBV6-5	TRBJ1-1	NA	NA	CASSNRVSAFF	TGTGCCAGCAGTAACCGTGTCAGTGCTTTCTTT
TRBV2	TRBJ2-3	NA	NA	CASRWGGALRRTDTQYF	TGTGCCAGCAGGTGGGGGGGGGCGTTACGCAGGACAGATACGCAGTATTTT
TRBV18	TRBJ1-1	NA	NA	CASSPPGRDEAFF	TGTGCCAGCTCACCACCCGGCAGGGATGAAGCTTTCTTT
TRBV6-5	TRBJ2-5	NA	NA	CASARETQYF	TGTGCCAGCGCTAGAGAGACCCAGTACTTC